The 32 T cell receptor beta chains in this list originate from one sample, sequenced in a study of blood T cell repertoires in COVID-19 (dated by TCRdb to about 2020). The library was made by the immunoSEQ multiplex PCR assay. TCRdb took over this immuneACCESS table, retaining in-frame rearrangements with V and J assigned. Such tables are incomplete; in checked studies, under half of the missing clones stem from an unresolved V gene, and the remainder is unexplained. The sample table lists roughly 340,000 clones, under 95% of them with a count of one. Together, the top ten hold roughly 3.5% of the sample. The sequencing sample was made of peripheral blood. Receptor source: a young woman who had recovered from COVID-19.

The chain couples TRBV7-2 to TRBJ2-3; D is ambiguous. Trimming shortened V by 0 bases and J by 6 bases, and 13 bases separated the two germline ends. This CDR3 is built from 15 residues. Germline V gives CDR1 SGHTA, CDR2 FQGNSA. DNA for the CDR3: TGTGCCAGCAGCTTAGCTCGTGAGCGAACGGATACGCAGTATTTT. Protein sequence: CASSLARERTDTQYF.

This clone was found once. This chain joins TRBV7-2 and TRBJ1-1; TRBD1 agrees at 9 bases. Germline CDR1 and CDR2: SGHTA and FQGNSA. The CDR3 contains 15 residues. V shed 6 bases, J shed 1 base, and the junction held 6 bases outside the gene matches. CDR3 in amino acids: CASRDRGVKNTEAFF. CDR3 in DNA: TGTGCCAGCAGGGACAGGGGCGTGAAGAACACTGAAGCTTTCTTT.

This clone appeared a single time. The J gene is TRBJ2-2, the V gene TRBV11-2; D possibly corresponds to TRBD2 (6 bases). Germline CDR1 SGHAT, CDR2 FQNNGV. V lost 5 bases and J lost 4, with 17 bases in between. CDR3 length equals 16 residues. CDR3 amino acids: CASSPPPGDGTGELFF. In DNA, the CDR3 is TGTGCCAGCAGCCCTCCGCCGGGAGACGGCACCGGGGAGCTGTTTTTT.

In its sample, this clone was seen once. The chain combines TRBV9 with TRBJ2-1, with 8 bases identical to TRBD2. This CDR3 is built from 15 residues. CDR1 and CDR2 from the germline V gene are SGDLS and YYNGEE. V lost 4 bases to trimming and J lost 4 bases; unmatched junction nucleotides: 7. The CDR3 is CASSLSGMGYNEQFF. The CDR3 bases are TGTGCCAGCAGCCTTAGCGGGATGGGGTACAATGAGCAGTTCTTC.

J is TRBJ2-3 and V is TRBV11-2, with 10 bases lining up with TRBD2. Germline values: CDR1 SGHAT, CDR2 FQNNGV. Trimming cost V 0 bases and J 5 bases; bases outside gene matches: 14. The CDR3 length is 19 residues. The CDR3 sequence: CASSLDKLGLAGVKDTQYF. CDR3 DNA sequence: TGTGCCAGCAGCTTAGATAAGTTAGGCCTAGCGGGAGTTAAAGATACGCAGTATTTT. The full variable domain, its missing parts supplied by reference TRBV11-2 and TRBJ2-3, is EAGVAQSPRYKIIEKRQSVAFWCNPISGHATLYWYQQILGQGPKLLIQFQNNGVVDDSQLPKDRFSAERLKGVDSTLKIQPAKLEDSAVYLCASSLDKLGLAGVKDTQYFGPGTRLTVL.

This chain connects TRBV6-2 or TRBV6-3 to TRBJ2-5, with D perhaps matching TRBD2 (6 bases). The CDR3 contains 14 residues. Germline loops: CDR1 MNHEY, CDR2 SVGEGT. Trimming took off 2 bases at V and 2 bases at J, with 9 bases between the two ends. CDR3 amino acids: CASSYASVQETQYF. DNA of the CDR3: TGTGCCAGCAGTTACGCTAGCGTTCAAGAGACCCAGTACTTC.

The rearrangement joins TRBV11-3 to TRBJ2-3; 8 bases agree with TRBD2. V lost 0 bases, J lost 6 bases, and 20 bases stayed unmatched. Germline V lookup: CDR1 SGHNT, CDR2 YENEEA. There are 20 residues in the CDR3. CDR3 protein: CASSLDLPSGRIGIEDTQYF. CDR3 coding DNA: TGTGCCAGCAGCTTAGATCTCCCCAGCGGGAGAATCGGAATAGAGGATACGCAGTATTTT.

The chain recombines TRBV20-1 with TRBJ2-2, with D possibly being TRBD2 (5 bases). The CDR3 is 14 residues long. Per the germline V gene, CDR1 is DFQATT and CDR2 is SNEGSKA (reference sequence). V lost 3 bases to trimming and J lost 7 bases, with 15 bases between them. This CDR3 reads CSASLAIAGGELFF. DNA of the CDR3: TGCAGTGCTAGTCTAGCCATCGCGGGCGGGGAGCTGTTTTTT.

The chain is built from TRBV6-5 and TRBJ2-1, with 13 bases fitting TRBD2. Trimming cost V 6 bases and J 7 bases; bases outside gene matches: 6. Per the germline V gene, CDR1 is MNHEY and CDR2 is SVGAGI. The CDR3 length is 15 residues. CDR3 sequence reads: CASSQLAGGPNEQFF. The CDR3 nucleotides are TGTGCCAGCAGCCAACTAGCGGGAGGGCCGAATGAGCAGTTCTTC.

The chain combines TRBV5-6 with TRBJ2-3; 9 nucleotides align to TRBD2. Unmatched junction bases numbered 4, after V lost 2 bases and J lost 3 bases. The CDR3 is made up of 15 amino acids. Germline V CDR1 and CDR2: SGHDT, YYEEEE. The CDR3: CASSFSGSVTDTQYF. The CDR3, as DNA: TGTGCCAGCAGCTTTAGCGGGAGTGTGACAGATACGCAGTATTTT.

This chain links TRBV6-2 or TRBV6-3 with TRBJ2-3; 11 nucleotides agree with TRBD2. CDR3 length equals 16 residues. Germline V gene sequence: CDR1 MNHEY, CDR2 SVGEGT. Trimming removed 6 bases from V and 5 bases from J; junction bases left unmatched: 10. The CDR3 DNA reads TGTGCCAGCAGCCCCCTACTAGCGGGAGCGGAAGATACGCAGTATTTT. Protein sequence: CASSPLLAGAEDTQYF.

This clone was recorded only once. One junction end disagrees with the germline gene, perhaps due to a read error. The gene calls are TRBV5-6 and TRBJ2-1; TRBD2 agrees at 10 bases. The CDR3 loop spans 17 amino acids. Germline CDR1 SGHDT, CDR2 YYEEEE. CDR3 DNA: TGTGCCAGCAGTTTGGGGACAGCGGGAGGGTCCTACAATGAGCAGTTCTTC. As protein: CASSLGTAGGSYNEQFF.

J is TRBJ2-4 and V is TRBV11-3; the D gene is possibly TRBD2 (5 bases). Trimming pared 5 bases from V and 7 bases from J, leaving 9 bases between. Germline V CDR1 and CDR2: SGHNT, YENEEA. CDR3 length: 12 residues. CDR3 DNA sequence: TGTGCCAGCAGCCCCTCGGGGAACATTCAGTACTTC. Amino acids: CASSPSGNIQYF.

The chain uses TRBV3-1 (or the pseudogene TRBV3-2) and TRBJ2-5, with TRBD2 matching 10 bases. After removal of 4 bases from V and 4 bases from J, the junction contained 6 bases not matched to a gene. The germline V gene encodes CDR1 LGHDT and CDR2 YNNKEL (reference sequence). This CDR3 has 15 amino acids. The CDR3 is CASSRGTSELETQYF. For the CDR3, the DNA is TGTGCCAGCAGCCGGGGGACTAGCGAGCTAGAGACCCAGTACTTC.

The chain carries TRBV7-2 and TRBJ2-3; TRBD2 agrees at 8 bases. Germline CDR1 and CDR2: SGHTA and FQGNSA. Trimming took 2 bases from V and 0 from J; bases not matched to a gene: 10. CDR3 length equals 18 residues. The CDR3: CASSLHPLAATSTDTQYF. The CDR3 DNA reads as TGTGCCAGCAGCTTACATCCACTAGCGGCAACTAGCACAGATACGCAGTATTTT.

V gene TRBV5-4 combines with J gene TRBJ2-3; a weak D match, TRBD1 (6 bases). This CDR3 has 14 amino acids. Germline values: CDR1 SGHNT, CDR2 YYREEE (reference sequence). V was cut by 4 bases and J by 2 bases, with 11 bases left in between. CDR3 residues: CASSPGQNTDTQYF. CDR3 sequence (DNA): TGTGCCAGCAGCCCCGGACAGAACACAGATACGCAGTATTTT.

The V and J genes are TRBV19 and TRBJ2-3, with 11 bases identical to TRBD2. After removal of 4 bases from V and 6 bases from J, the junction contained 9 bases not matched to a gene. CDR1 LNHDA and CDR2 SQIVND come from the germline V gene (reference sequence). This CDR3 has 16 amino acids. This CDR3 is CASSRGGLAGSDTQYF. CDR3 nucleotide sequence: TGTGCCAGTAGTAGAGGCGGACTAGCGGGCTCCGATACGCAGTATTTT.

This clone was detected once. This rearrangement joins TRBV11-3 to TRBJ2-7; 8 nucleotides align to TRBD1. Trimming cost V 0 bases and J 2 bases; bases outside gene matches: 3. Per the germline V gene, CDR1 is SGHNT and CDR2 is YENEEA. The CDR3 is 15 residues long. The CDR3 nucleotides are TGTGCCAGCAGCTTAGATGGGACAGGTACCTACGAGCAGTACGTC. This encodes CASSLDGTGTYEQYV.

This chain uses TRBV7-2 with TRBJ2-3; D is perhaps TRBD2 (5 bases). V lost 1 base to trimming and J lost 2 bases, with 10 bases between them. Germline CDR1 SGHTA, CDR2 FQGNSA. The CDR3 is made up of 15 amino acids. CDR3 residues: CASSLGAGYTDTQYF. The CDR3 coding sequence is TGTGCCAGCAGCTTAGGGGCGGGCTACACAGATACGCAGTATTTT.

For this clone: Other DNA sequences from this sample encode an identical CDR3 as well. This chain uses TRBV3-1 (or the pseudogene TRBV3-2) with TRBJ1-2; a possible D gene is TRBD1 (5 bases). Germline values: CDR1 LGHDT, CDR2 YNNKEL (reference sequence). The CDR3 is 12 amino acids. Trimming shortened V by 4 bases and J by 8 bases, and 11 bases separated the two germline ends. The CDR3: CASSPPGYGYTF. CDR3 DNA: TGTGCCAGCAGCCCCCCAGGGTACGGCTACACCTTC.

This sequence joins TRBV5-6 and TRBJ2-5; 9 nucleotides align to TRBD1. Trimming took 3 bases from V and 3 from J; bases not matched to a gene: 3. Germline V gives CDR1 SGHDT, CDR2 YYEEEE. This CDR3 is built from 14 residues. The CDR3, as DNA: TGTGCCAGCAGCTCGGGACAGGGAGAAGAGACCCAGTACTTC. Its protein product is CASSSGQGEETQYF.

The V call is TRBV3-1 (or the pseudogene TRBV3-2), the J call TRBJ1-5; D gene unclear. This CDR3 is built from 10 residues. Germline V gives CDR1 LGHDT, CDR2 YNNKEL (reference sequence). Trimming pared 10 bases from V and 11 bases from J, leaving 12 bases between. The CDR3 DNA sequence: TGTGCCATCCGATCCCTATCCCAGCATTTT. Protein product: CAIRSLSQHF.

The chain couples TRBV9 to TRBJ2-3; 10 bases line up with TRBD2. Trimming took 4 bases from V and 0 from J; bases not matched to a gene: 5. The CDR3 extends over 16 amino acids. Germline V gene lookup returns CDR1 SGDLS and CDR2 YYNGEE. As DNA, the CDR3 is TGTGCCAGCAGCCTGGGGACTAGCGCTAGCACAGATACGCAGTATTTT. This gives the protein CASSLGTSASTDTQYF.

V and J are TRBV3-1 (or the pseudogene TRBV3-2) and TRBJ1-6; tentatively, D is TRBD1 (5 bases). Trimming pared 0 bases from V and 13 bases from J, leaving 13 bases between. Germline assignment: CDR1 LGHDT and CDR2 YNNKEL (reference sequence). This CDR3 is 14 amino acids long. The CDR3 DNA reads TGTGCCAGCAGCCAAGACAGGGAATCTTCCCCCCTCCACTTT. Protein: CASSQDRESSPLHF.

V and J are TRBV4-1 and TRBJ1-5, with 9 positions matching TRBD1. V lost 1 base to trimming and J lost 10 bases; unmatched junction nucleotides: 17. The CDR3 totals 18 residues. Germline lookup yields CDR1 MGHRA and CDR2 YSYEKL. The CDR3 DNA reads as TGCGCCAGCAGCCAAGCCGGGACAGGGTCGCGGGCTTTCGGACCCCAGCATTTT. Encoded protein: CASSQAGTGSRAFGPQHF.

The chain couples TRBV29-1 to TRBJ1-1, with D perhaps TRBD1 (5 bases). Deletions cut 5 bases from V and 5 bases from J, with 15 bases between. CDR1 and CDR2 (germline): SQVTM, ANQGSEA. The CDR3 has 13 residues. CDR3 protein: CSVRAGYRTEAFF. The CDR3 DNA follows: TGCAGCGTTAGAGCAGGGTATCGTACTGAAGCTTTCTTT.

The CDR3 loop is CASSHHPGGRETQYF. The CDR3 region has the DNA TGTGCCAGCAGCCACCACCCAGGGGGGAGAGAGACCCAGTACTTC. The V and J genes are TRBV14 and TRBJ2-5; TRBD1 might be the D (7 bases). The ends were cut back, 3 bases at V and 4 bases at J, with 15 bases in the middle. The CDR3 loop spans 15 amino acids. Germline CDR1 is SGHDN and CDR2 is FVKESK.

The chain couples TRBV6-5 to TRBJ2-1; 10 positions agree with TRBD1. V lost 5 bases, J lost 5 bases, and 6 bases stayed unmatched. This CDR3 has 15 amino acids. CDR1 MNHEY and CDR2 SVGAGI come from the germline V gene. CDR3 loop: CASSQWGTGDNEQFF. The CDR3 DNA follows: TGTGCCAGCAGTCAATGGGGGACAGGGGACAATGAGCAGTTCTTC.

This clone has just one count. J is TRBJ2-1 and V is TRBV12-3 or TRBV12-4; 7 bases are shared with TRBD2. Unmatched junction bases numbered 7, after V lost 5 bases and J lost 9 bases. The CDR3 runs 13 residues. The CDR3 reads CASSVLGRGEQFF. The DNA for the CDR3 is TGTGCCAGCAGTGTCTTGGGGAGGGGTGAGCAGTTCTTC.

The chain carries TRBV27 and TRBJ1-6; 7 bases map to TRBD1. V lost 4 bases, J lost 7 bases, and 4 bases stayed unmatched. The germline CDR1 and CDR2 sequences are MNHEY and SMNVEV (reference sequence). The CDR3 has 14 amino acids. The CDR3 DNA is TGTGCCAGCAGTTGGGACAGTCCGAATTCACCCCTCCACTTT. The encoded protein is CASSWDSPNSPLHF.

The J gene is TRBJ2-3, the V gene TRBV2, with 8 bases lining up with TRBD2. The germline CDR1 and CDR2 sequences are SNHLY and FYNNEI. V shed 4 bases, J shed 0 bases, and the junction held 15 bases outside the gene matches. The CDR3 runs 19 residues. CDR3 amino acids: CASSGPVVAGIISTDTQYF. CDR3 nucleotide sequence: TGTGCCAGCAGTGGGCCAGTCGTAGCGGGAATAATTAGCACAGATACGCAGTATTTT.

The chain couples TRBV9 to TRBJ2-3, with D hard to call. Germline loops: CDR1 SGDLS, CDR2 YYNGEE. This CDR3 contains 15 residues. With 4 bases removed from V and 0 bases from J, the gap between germline ends came to 12 bases. In DNA form, the CDR3 reads TGTGCCAGCAGCCCCACACCACTAAGCACAGATACGCAGTATTTT. Translating gives CASSPTPLSTDTQYF.